A single sample gave rise to the 17 T cell receptor beta chains below, sequenced in a study of blood T cells in healthy people across ages. It was with a sample-barcoded 5' primer and a J-beta primer mix that a second PCR of about 6 to 11 cycles was run. Via MiXCR, TCRdb re-called the 5' RACE reads, giving one row per CDR3 protein. The sample records fewer than 600,000 distinct CDR3 sequences, over 25% being singletons. The data were also submitted as part of a second study, on T cells of mothers and their children.

The sample taken for sequencing was blood. These receptor sequences come from a boy younger than 10 in good health.

The chain uses TRBV15 and TRBJ2-1; D call uncertain. This CDR3 is built from 14 residues. V lost 6 bases and J lost 2, with 11 bases in between. In germline, CDR1 is LNHNV, CDR2 YYDKDF (reference sequence). The CDR3: CATREDGPYNEQFF. The CDR3 nucleotides are TGTGCCACCAGAGAGGATGGACCCTACAATGAGCAGTTCTTC.

The V gene is TRBV4-1, the J gene TRBJ2-1; D might be TRBD1 or TRBD2, each matching 5 bases. V lost 2 bases and J 4 bases, leaving 12 bases between the germline ends. The CDR3 totals 15 residues. CDR1 MGHRA and CDR2 YSYEKL come from the germline V gene. The CDR3 sequence: CASSQPLGAYNEQFF. The CDR3 coding sequence is TGCGCCAGCAGCCAACCCCTCGGGGCGTACAATGAGCAGTTCTTC.

The chain combines TRBV12-5 with TRBJ2-7, with D possibly matching TRBD2 (5 bases). The V gene lost 4 bases and the J gene lost 12 bases, with 22 bases spanning the gap. The germline gives CDR1 LGHNT, CDR2 FRNRAP. The CDR3 loop spans 14 amino acids. CDR3 coding DNA: TGTGCTAGTGGTTCCCTCAATTCCAAGGCGGGTTGGTACTTC. Protein: CASGSLNSKAGWYF.

V usage is TRBV6-5 and J usage is TRBJ2-1; 12 bases fit TRBD2. This CDR3 comprises 16 residues. In germline, CDR1 is MNHEY, CDR2 SVGAGI. Losses at the gene ends were 0 bases for V and 8 bases for J; bases not matched to a gene: 5. The CDR3: CASSYSLAGGTDEQFF. CDR3 sequence (DNA): TGTGCCAGCAGTTACTCCCTAGCGGGAGGGACCGATGAGCAGTTCTTC.

V gene TRBV5-5 combines with J gene TRBJ2-1, with D possibly TRBD1 on 6 matching bases. This CDR3 has 15 residues. V lost 2 bases and J lost 0, with 9 bases in between. Germline V gene sequence: CDR1 SGHKS, CDR2 YYEKEE (reference sequence). The CDR3 loop reads CASSLETGSYNEQFF. The CDR3 bases are TGTGCCAGCAGCTTAGAGACAGGCTCCTACAATGAGCAGTTCTTC.

V gene TRBV10-3 combines with J gene TRBJ2-2; 9 bases agree with TRBD2. CDR1 and CDR2 (germline): ENHRY, SYGVKD. This CDR3 region has 17 residues. The junction had 9 bases not matched to a gene; V was cut back by 7 bases and J by 0 bases. The CDR3 DNA sequence: TGTGCCATCAAGACCGGGGCTAGCGGGGCGAACACCGGGGAGCTGTTTTTT. It specifies CAIKTGASGANTGELFF.

This clonotype was picked up a small number of times. V is TRBV18 and J is TRBJ2-7, with 7 bases identical to TRBD1. CDR1 and CDR2 from the germline V gene are KGHSH and LQKENI. The CDR3 is made up of 13 amino acids. The V gene end was trimmed by 5 bases and the J gene end by 3 bases; junction bases not matched to a gene: 4. CDR3: CASSYGTDYEQYF. The CDR3 DNA reads TGTGCCAGCTCATACGGGACAGACTACGAGCAGTACTTC.

The V call is TRBV2, the J call TRBJ2-2, with D possibly matching TRBD1 (6 bases). Trimming removed 2 bases at V and 1 base at J, with 11 bases between. The CDR3 spans 16 residues. Germline loops: CDR1 SNHLY, CDR2 FYNNEI. Written as DNA, the CDR3 is TGTGCCAGCAGTGAAAATAACAGGGAGAACACCGGGGAGCTGTTTTTT. Translated, it gives CASSENNRENTGELFF.

This chain uses TRBV9 with TRBJ1-3; 10 bases are a match to TRBD1. V shed 5 bases, J shed 4 bases, and the junction held 6 bases outside the gene matches. The V gene's germline CDR1 is SGDLS and CDR2 YYNGEE. The CDR3 totals 15 residues. CDR3: CASSPGTGDGNTIYF. The CDR3 DNA sequence: TGTGCCAGCAGTCCGGGGACAGGGGACGGAAACACCATATATTTT.

There are a few counts of this clonotype. CDR3 protein: CAISELLGQGDGYTF. Written as DNA, the CDR3 is TGTGCCATCAGCGAACTTCTGGGACAGGGGGATGGCTACACCTTC. V and J are TRBV10-3 and TRBJ1-2, with 11 bases that match TRBD1. The CDR3 has 15 residues. Trimming at V came to 6 bases and at J to 6 bases, leaving 9 bases not matched to a gene. In germline, CDR1 is ENHRY, CDR2 SYGVKD.

The chain carries TRBV7-8 and TRBJ2-1, with D unclear. Germline values: CDR1 SGHVS, CDR2 FQNEAQ. The CDR3 loop spans 16 amino acids. Trimming took 5 bases from V and 1 from J, leaving 15 bases between them. CDR3 bases: TGTGCCAGCAGCATAACTGCAGGTCCGTCCTACAATGAGCAGTTCTTC. It specifies CASSITAGPSYNEQFF.

The chain employs TRBV24-1 and TRBJ2-5; D is uncertain. TRBJ2-1 explains the end of the DNA better; the J call may be wrong. The CDR3 loop spans 11 amino acids. Germline V gene lookup returns CDR1 KGHDR and CDR2 SFDVKD. This CDR3 reads CATAQGDEQFF. CDR3 nucleotides: TGTGCCACCGCGCAAGGAGATGAGCAGTTCTTC.

The rearrangement uses TRBV20-1 and TRBJ2-5; D might be TRBD1 (8 bases). The CDR3 runs 13 residues. V gave up 6 bases and J gave up 5 bases, with 16 bases separating them. From germline, CDR1 is DFQATT and CDR2 SNEGSKA (reference sequence). CDR3 region: CSAATGEGETQYF. CDR3 nucleotide sequence: TGCAGTGCAGCGACAGGGGAGGGGGAGACCCAGTACTTC.

A few counts support this clonotype. The chain recombines TRBV30 with TRBJ1-2, with unresolved D. The V gene lost 1 base and the J gene lost 2 bases, with 8 bases spanning the gap. This CDR3 region has 13 residues. Germline CDR1 reads GTSNPN; CDR2 reads SVGIG (reference sequence). The CDR3 here is CAWSGLTNYGYTF. Here the CDR3 DNA reads TGTGCCTGGAGTGGGCTTACGAACTATGGCTACACCTTC.

This clonotype has only a few counts. The junction differs from germline at one of its ends, possibly a read error. This chain joins TRBV3-1 and TRBJ2-1; D unresolved. The CDR3 totals 13 residues. Germline V gene data show CDR1 as LGHDT and CDR2 as YNNKEL (reference sequence). In DNA, the CDR3 is TGTGCCAGCAGCCAGAGCTCCGACAATGAGCAGTTCTTC. It translates to CASSQSSDNEQFF.

V gene TRBV5-1 combines with J gene TRBJ1-2; D is perhaps TRBD1 (5 bases). This CDR3 comprises 13 residues. With 4 bases removed from V and 1 base from J, the gap between germline ends came to 8 bases. Germline V gene data show CDR1 as SGHRS and CDR2 as YFSETQ. CDR3 in DNA: TGCGCCAGCAGCGCGACAGTTAACTATGGCTACACCTTC. It codes for CASSATVNYGYTF.

A remark on this clonotype: At one boundary the junction diverges from the germline segment, which might be a read error. The chain joins TRBV20-1 to TRBJ1-5; tentative D call: TRBD1 (5 bases). The CDR3 is made up of 14 amino acids. CDR1 DFQATT and CDR2 SNEGSKA come from the germline V gene (reference sequence). The CDR3 sequence is CSAINRRSNQPPHF. DNA of the CDR3: TGCAGTGCTATAAACAGGAGGAGCAATCAGCCCCCGCATTTT.